The 9 T cell receptor beta chains in this list originate from one sample, sequenced in a study of blood T cell repertoires in COVID-19. TCRdb's copy holds only in-frame clones and misses some; the assay was immunoSEQ multiplex PCR. The sample consists of tens of thousands of clones, 90% of them appearing once. Material for sequencing was peripheral blood. These receptors all stem from a man in his sixties with acute or convalescent COVID-19.

This sequence joins TRBV4-1 and TRBJ1-4; 9 positions agree with TRBD1. The CDR3 loop spans 16 amino acids. Germline lookup yields CDR1 MGHRA and CDR2 YSYEKL. V lost 0 bases and J lost 8; bases outside the gene matches: 7. Here the CDR3 DNA reads TGCGCCAGCAGCCAAGATTCGGGGACAGGGTACGAAAAACTGTTTTTT. Its translation is CASSQDSGTGYEKLFF.

This chain connects TRBV19 to TRBJ2-6; TRBD1 matches 7 bases. Unmatched junction bases numbered 14, after V lost 5 bases and J lost 4 bases. This CDR3 is built from 18 residues. Germline V gene data show CDR1 as LNHDA and CDR2 as SQIVND (reference sequence). As DNA, the CDR3 is TGTGCCAGTAGTGATCCGGGACAGAGTAGTGGGGGGGCCAACGTCCTGACTTTC. It is translated as CASSDPGQSSGGANVLTF. Using reference TRBV19 and TRBJ2-6 for the parts outside the CDR3, the full variable domain is DGGITQSPKYLFRKEGQNVTLSCEQNLNHDAMYWYRQDPGQGLRLIYYSQIVNDFQKGDIAEGYSVSREKKESFPLTVTSAQKNPTAFYLCASSDPGQSSGGANVLTFGAGSRLTVL.

V usage is TRBV12-1 and J usage is TRBJ2-1; the table gives TRBD2 as D, unverified against the DNA. TRBV12-1 is an annotated pseudogene. The CDR3 is made up of 17 amino acids. For the CDR3, the DNA is TGTGCCAGCAGCTTAACCCGAGGGACTAGCGGGAGGAATGAGCAGTTCTTC. This gives the protein CASSLTRGTSGRNEQFF.

The V call is TRBV24-1, the J call TRBJ2-7; 8 nucleotides align to TRBD1. This CDR3 has 16 amino acids. Germline lookup yields CDR1 KGHDR and CDR2 SFDVKD. The junction had 11 bases not matched to a gene; V was cut back by 6 bases and J by 2 bases. CDR3 region: CATSSLFLTGAYEQYF. The CDR3 region has the DNA TGTGCCACCAGTTCGCTTTTTTTGACAGGGGCCTACGAGCAGTACTTC.

J is TRBJ2-5 and V is TRBV6-5; TRBD2 is a possible D gene (6 bases). This CDR3 is 15 amino acids long. Between the trimmed V and J ends, which lost 5 bases and 2 bases, there was a span of 15 bases. Germline V gene sequence: CDR1 MNHEY, CDR2 SVGAGI. CDR3 DNA: TGTGCCAGCAGTATGATGGGACTCCTACAAGAGACCCAGTACTTC. Translation gives CASSMMGLLQETQYF.

The chain combines TRBV4-3 with TRBJ2-3, with D tentatively TRBD2 (5 bases). Germline lookup yields CDR1 LGHNA and CDR2 YSLEER. Trimming took 1 base from V and 5 from J, leaving 7 bases between them. This CDR3 has 13 residues. DNA of the CDR3: TGCGCCAGCAGCCAAGCCGGAGGAGATACGCAGTATTTT. This sequence encodes CASSQAGGDTQYF.

The CDR3 region is CASSPGLAGAYNEQFF. DNA of the CDR3: TGTGCCAGCAGCCCCGGGCTAGCGGGCGCTTACAATGAGCAGTTCTTC. The V gene is TRBV3-1 (or the pseudogene TRBV3-2), the J gene TRBJ2-1, with TRBD2 identical over 8 bases. CDR1 is LGHDT and CDR2 is YNNKEL in the germline V gene (reference sequence). The CDR3 extends over 16 amino acids. V was pared by 4 bases and J by 4 bases, with 9 bases of the junction left unmatched.

This clone has a single count. The V and J genes are TRBV4-2 and TRBJ2-7, with 11 nucleotides matching TRBD2. The CDR3 covers 15 residues. V lost 3 bases and J lost 4; bases outside the gene matches: 5. In germline, CDR1 is LGHNA, CDR2 YNFKEQ. In DNA form, the CDR3 reads TGTGCCAGCAGCCATGGGACTAGCGGAATTTACGAGCAGTACTTC. This translates into CASSHGTSGIYEQYF.

In nucleotides, the CDR3 is TGTGCCAGCAACCTATACGGGCAAGAGACCCAGTACTTC. It specifies CASNLYGQETQYF. This chain connects TRBV14 to TRBJ2-5, with D uncertain. V gave up 7 bases and J gave up 2 bases, with 11 bases separating them. Germline V lookup: CDR1 SGHDN, CDR2 FVKESK. The CDR3 length is 13 residues.